A selection of T cell receptor beta chains follows, all from one sample in a study of T cell changes during pregnancy in multiple sclerosis. TCRdb keeps only in-frame clones here, not all; method: immunoSEQ multiplex PCR. The table has under 55,000 clones, about 92% seen once. The sequencing used CD4+ T cells from peripheral blood mononuclear cells, collected in the third trimester of pregnancy. All receptors come from a female donor with multiple sclerosis, enrolled in a pregnancy study. The CDR3 runs from the conserved cysteine through the conserved F or W. D genes are given only for firm matches. Expanded clones get a size class; other rows say once, few or many, or leave the size out.

v_call,clone_size,d_call,j_call,cdr3_aa,cdr3_nt
TRBV7-2,-,-,TRBJ1-1,CASSLSGNTEAFF,TGTGCCAGCAGCTTATCAGGGAACACTGAAGCTTTCTTT
TRBV5-1,-,TRBD1,TRBJ1-5,CASSPSTGEDQPQHF,TGCGCCAGCAGCCCGTCGACAGGGGAGGACCAGCCCCAGCATTTT
TRBV7-2,-,-,TRBJ1-3,CASSYTGGNTIYF,TGTGCCAGCAGCTATACAGGGGGAAACACCATATATTTT
TRBV10-3,-,-,TRBJ1-5,CAISESLGVAYSNQPQHF,TGTGCCATCAGTGAGTCGCTAGGGGTCGCCTATAGCAATCAGCCCCAGCATTTT
TRBV7-2,once,-,TRBJ1-2,CASSPGLRRDGYTF,TGTGCCAGCAGTCCGGGCCTCCGGAGGGATGGCTACACCTTC
TRBV19,-,TRBD2,TRBJ2-5,CATSLGGWETQYF,TGTGCCACCTCCCTCGGGGGGTGGGAGACCCAGTACTTC
TRBV5-1,-,-,TRBJ1-6,CASSLDSSYNSPLHF,TGCGCCAGCAGCTTGGATAGCTCCTATAATTCACCCCTCCACTTT
TRBV11-2,few,TRBD1,TRBJ2-3,CASSSRQTRDRARKDTQYF,TGTGCCAGCAGCTCTAGGCAAACGCGGGACAGGGCGAGAAAAGATACGCAGTATTTT
TRBV5-5,-,-,TRBJ1-3,CASSLGDNLPGNTIYF,TGTGCCAGCAGCTTGGGGGACAACCTGCCTGGAAACACCATATATTTT
TRBV7-8,-,TRBD2,TRBJ2-3,CASSPGLAGAGTDTQYF,TGTGCCAGCAGCCCGGGACTAGCGGGGGCCGGCACAGATACGCAGTATTTT
TRBV5-4,-,-,TRBJ1-1,CASSLEQDTEAFF,TGTGCCAGCAGCTTGGAACAAGACACTGAAGCTTTCTTT
TRBV10-2,-,TRBD2,TRBJ2-5,CASSESLAGIFRLSNKGTQYF,TGCGCCAGCAGTGAATCCCTAGCGGGGATCTTTAGATTGTCGAACAAGGGTACCCAGTACTTC
TRBV6-1,-,-,TRBJ1-3,CASPQGNTIYF,TGTGCCAGCCCCCAGGGTAACACCATATATTTT
TRBV15,-,-,TRBJ1-1,CATSVLLGEAFF,TGTGCCACCTCCGTCTTACTAGGGGAAGCTTTCTTT
TRBV18,-,-,TRBJ1-3,CASSPRQIRDSGNTIYF,TGTGCCAGCTCACCACGACAGATCAGAGACTCTGGAAACACCATATATTTT
TRBV6-4,-,-,TRBJ1-6,CASGEASNSPLHF,TGTGCCAGCGGGGAGGCCTCTAATTCACCCCTCCACTTT
TRBV6-4,once,-,TRBJ2-5,CASSDFSSPGRDPGETQYF,TGTGCCAGCAGTGACTTCAGCTCCCCAGGGCGGGACCCCGGAGAGACCCAGTACTTC
TRBV7-6,-,-,TRBJ2-5,CASSRRGALQETQYF,TGTGCCAGCAGCCGTCGGGGGGCCCTCCAAGAGACCCAGTACTTC
TRBV7-3,few,-,TRBJ1-1,CASSPGRGNTEAFF,TGTGCCAGCAGCCCCGGTCGAGGAAACACTGAAGCTTTCTTT
TRBV7-3,-,TRBD1,TRBJ1-1,CASSHQQGVGTEAFF,TGTGCCAGCAGCCATCAACAGGGGGTGGGCACTGAAGCTTTCTTT
TRBV19,few,TRBD1,TRBJ1-2,CASSIVGQAYGYTF,TGTGCCAGTAGTATAGTAGGACAGGCCTATGGCTACACCTTC
TRBV19,-,TRBD1,TRBJ1-2,CASSILQGARDNYGYTF,TGTGCCAGTAGTATTTTACAGGGGGCACGGGATAACTATGGCTACACCTTC
TRBV6-6,-,-,TRBJ1-1,CASGALMNTEAFF,TGTGCATCAGGGGCCTTGATGAACACTGAAGCTTTCTTT
TRBV18,-,-,TRBJ2-3,CASSTGVGTDTQYF,TGTGCCAGCTCAACCGGGGTGGGCACAGATACGCAGTATTTT
TRBV7-3,-,-,TRBJ2-6,CASSSSGAGANVLTF,TGTGCCAGCAGCTCCTCCGGGGCTGGGGCCAACGTCCTGACTTTC
TRBV9,-,TRBD1,TRBJ2-1,CASSGGQVNEQFF,TGTGCCAGCAGCGGGGGACAGGTCAATGAGCAGTTCTTC
TRBV14,-,-,TRBJ2-3,CASSFDGGPSTDTQYF,TGTGCCAGCAGCTTCGACGGGGGGCCTAGCACAGATACGCAGTATTTT
TRBV19,-,TRBD1,TRBJ1-2,CASFPGQGHYTF,TGTGCCAGTTTCCCGGGACAGGGACACTACACCTTC
TRBV11-2,-,-,TRBJ1-2,CASRKQGLYGYTF,TGTGCCAGCAGAAAACAGGGCCTCTATGGCTACACCTTC
TRBV5-6,-,-,TRBJ1-5,CASSRQDNQPQHF,TGTGCCAGCAGCCGGCAGGACAATCAGCCCCAGCATTTT
TRBV18,once,-,TRBJ1-5,CASSASGEQPQHF,TGTGCCAGCTCAGCGTCAGGGGAGCAGCCCCAGCATTTT
TRBV2,-,-,TRBJ1-2,CASSERESYGYTF,TGTGCCAGCAGTGAGAGGGAGAGCTATGGCTACACCTTC
TRBV5-6,-,TRBD1,TRBJ1-2,CASSGDRLYGYTF,TGTGCCAGCAGTGGGGACAGGTTATATGGCTACACCTTC
TRBV7-2,-,-,TRBJ2-5,CASSQTGNQETQYF,TGTGCCAGCAGTCAAACGGGGAACCAAGAGACCCAGTACTTC
TRBV6-7,-,-,TRBJ1-1,CASSYAQGHSEAFF,TGTGCCAGCAGTTACGCTCAGGGTCACAGTGAAGCTTTCTTT
TRBV5-6,once,-,TRBJ1-2,CASSLASSGSWGYTF,TGTGCCAGCAGCTTGGCCTCATCTGGCAGTTGGGGCTACACCTTC